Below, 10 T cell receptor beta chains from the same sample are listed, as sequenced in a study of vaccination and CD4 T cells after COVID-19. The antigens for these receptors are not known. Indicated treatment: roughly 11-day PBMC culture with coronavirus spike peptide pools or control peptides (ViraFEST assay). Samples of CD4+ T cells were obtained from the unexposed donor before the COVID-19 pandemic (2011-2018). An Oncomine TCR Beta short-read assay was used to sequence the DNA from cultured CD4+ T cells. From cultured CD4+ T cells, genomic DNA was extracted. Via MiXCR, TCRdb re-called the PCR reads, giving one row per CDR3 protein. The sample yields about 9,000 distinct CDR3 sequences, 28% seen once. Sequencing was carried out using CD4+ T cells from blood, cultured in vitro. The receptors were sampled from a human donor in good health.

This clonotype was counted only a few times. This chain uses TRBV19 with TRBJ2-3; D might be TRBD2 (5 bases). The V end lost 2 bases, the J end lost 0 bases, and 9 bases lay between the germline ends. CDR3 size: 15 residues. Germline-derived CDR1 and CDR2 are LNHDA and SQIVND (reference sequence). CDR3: CASSILAASTDTQYF. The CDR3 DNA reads TGTGCCAGTAGTATACTAGCTGCTAGCACAGATACGCAGTATTTT.

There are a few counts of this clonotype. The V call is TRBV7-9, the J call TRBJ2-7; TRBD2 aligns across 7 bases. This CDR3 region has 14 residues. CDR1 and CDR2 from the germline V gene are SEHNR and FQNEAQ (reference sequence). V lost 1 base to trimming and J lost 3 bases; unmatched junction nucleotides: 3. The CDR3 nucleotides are TGTGCCAGCAGCTTAGTGCCTAGCGGCTACGAGCAGTACTTC. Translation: CASSLVPSGYEQYF.

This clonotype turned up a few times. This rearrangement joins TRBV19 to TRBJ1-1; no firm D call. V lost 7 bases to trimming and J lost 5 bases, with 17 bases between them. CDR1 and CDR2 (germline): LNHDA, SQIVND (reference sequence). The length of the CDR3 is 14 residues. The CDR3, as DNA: TGTGCCAGTACCCCAGGCGGAGGGTTAACTGAAGCTTTCTTT. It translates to CASTPGGGLTEAFF.

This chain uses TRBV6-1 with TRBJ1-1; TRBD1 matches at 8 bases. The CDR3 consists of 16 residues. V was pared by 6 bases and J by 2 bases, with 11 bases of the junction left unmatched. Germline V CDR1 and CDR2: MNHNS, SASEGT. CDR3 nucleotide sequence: TGTGCCAGCAGCCCTTTGCCGGGACAGGCTAACACTGAAGCTTTCTTT. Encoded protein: CASSPLPGQANTEAFF.

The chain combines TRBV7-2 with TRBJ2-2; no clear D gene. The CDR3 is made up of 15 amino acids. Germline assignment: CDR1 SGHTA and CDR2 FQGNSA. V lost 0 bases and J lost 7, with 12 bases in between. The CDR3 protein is CASSLAFSAVGELFF. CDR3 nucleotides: TGTGCCAGCAGCTTAGCCTTTTCTGCCGTCGGGGAGCTGTTTTTT.

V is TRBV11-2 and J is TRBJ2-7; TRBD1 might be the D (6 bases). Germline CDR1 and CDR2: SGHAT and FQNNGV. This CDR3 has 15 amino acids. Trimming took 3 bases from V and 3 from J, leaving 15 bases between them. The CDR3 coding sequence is TGTGCCAGCAGCTTTTCCGGTGCCAGGGGCTACGAGCAGTACTTC. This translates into CASSFSGARGYEQYF.

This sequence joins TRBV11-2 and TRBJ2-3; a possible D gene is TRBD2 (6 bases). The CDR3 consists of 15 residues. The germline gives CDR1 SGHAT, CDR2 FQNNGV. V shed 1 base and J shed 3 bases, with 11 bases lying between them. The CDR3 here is CASSLVVRGTDTQYF. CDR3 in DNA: TGTGCCAGCAGCTTAGTTGTCCGGGGGACAGATACGCAGTATTTT. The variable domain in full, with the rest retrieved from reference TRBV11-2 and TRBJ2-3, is EAGVAQSPRYKIIEKRQSVAFWCNPISGHATLYWYQQILGQGPKLLIQFQNNGVVDDSQLPKDRFSAERLKGVDSTLKIQPAKLEDSAVYLCASSLVVRGTDTQYFGPGTRLTVL.

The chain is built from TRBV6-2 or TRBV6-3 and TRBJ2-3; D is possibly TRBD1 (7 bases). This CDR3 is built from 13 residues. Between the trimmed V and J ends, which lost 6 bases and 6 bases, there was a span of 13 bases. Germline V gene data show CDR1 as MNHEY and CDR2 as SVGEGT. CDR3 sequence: CASRRGTADTQYF. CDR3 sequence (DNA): TGTGCCAGCAGGCGCGGGACAGCGGATACGCAGTATTTT.

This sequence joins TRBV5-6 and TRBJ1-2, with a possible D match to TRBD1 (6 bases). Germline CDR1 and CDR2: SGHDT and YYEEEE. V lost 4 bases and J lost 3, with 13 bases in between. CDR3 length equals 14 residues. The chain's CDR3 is CASSRTQGDYGYTF. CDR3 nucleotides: TGTGCCAGCAGCAGGACACAGGGAGACTATGGCTACACCTTC.

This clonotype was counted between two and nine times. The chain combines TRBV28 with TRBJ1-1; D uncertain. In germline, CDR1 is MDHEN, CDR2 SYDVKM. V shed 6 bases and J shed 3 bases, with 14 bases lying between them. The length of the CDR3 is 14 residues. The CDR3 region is CASRAGGSYTEAFF. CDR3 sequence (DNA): TGTGCCAGCAGGGCCGGAGGATCCTACACTGAAGCTTTCTTT. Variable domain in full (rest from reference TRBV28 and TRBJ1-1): DVKVTQSSRYLVKRTGEKVFLECVQDMDHENMFWYRQDPGLGLRLIYFSYDVKMKEKGDIPEGYSVSREKKERFSLILESASTNQTSMYLCASRAGGSYTEAFFGQGTRLTVV.